This T cell receptor (beta chain) emerged from a study of blood T cell repertoires in COVID-19. The overall study: Sample material is recorded as cDNA or gDNA derived from T cells, B-cell-depleted T cells, or PBMCs.

Authors' methods: Counts of nucleated cells, estimated from reference gene primer amplification, were obtained. Data came from immunoSEQ multiplex PCR; TCRdb stores just in-frame clones and leaves some out. From that table come the V and J calls and clone size; the DNA was used to work out D and trimming. This sample carries under 400,000 clones, around 87% of them seen once, and the ten largest clones take around 1.9%. V was shortened by 5 bases and J by 7 bases, with 17 bases between the two germline ends. CDR1 is MNHEY and CDR2 is SMNVEV in the germline V gene (reference sequence). The CDR3 spans 15 residues.

The chain combines TRBV27 with TRBJ2-2, with D possibly being TRBD1 (6 bases). Sequenced input: PBMCs or T cells enriched from blood (not recorded which). This receptor was obtained from a man aged 40-50 years in a cohort exposed to, infected with or recovered from COVID-19 (not recorded which). DNA for the CDR3: TGTGCCAGCAGTCTGAACAGGGCTAGGGTCGGGGAGCTGTTTTTT. As protein: CASSLNRARVGELFF.